The 26 T cell receptor beta chains reported below all come from one sample, sequenced in a study of tumor-infiltrating lymphocytes in primary liver carcinoma (TCRdb year 2017). Instrument on record: Illumina HiSeq 2500. TCRbeta-specific cDNA was reverse-transcribed from 500 ng total RNA using a constant-region primer and ProtoScript II reverse transcriptase. TCRbeta libraries were built with three nested multiplex PCR rounds, a slightly modified ARM-PCR procedure. The first two PCR rounds used multiplex TRBV1-TRBV30 forward primers with a Cbeta reverse primer, each for approximately 10 cycles. TCRdb reprocessed the public reads (quality trimming at Q25 with fastp, clone calling with MiXCR) and kept in-frame beta chains. CDR3 protein duplicates are merged, each entry listing the most common genes and DNA. The sample table lists some 180,000 distinct CDR3 sequences, about 60% of them with a count of one. Around 68% of the sample is taken by the ten largest.

TRIzol reagent was used to extract blood RNA from unsorted whole blood, while the DNeasy Blood & Tissue kit provided the germline DNA. Sequencing was done on a sample of peripheral blood. These receptors were obtained from a middle-aged man with primary liver carcinoma and hepatitis B virus infection.

The chain combines TRBV4-2 with TRBJ2-2, with D possibly TRBD2 on 5 matching bases. Germline V lookup: CDR1 LGHNA, CDR2 YNFKEQ. The CDR3 has 16 residues. The germline V and J ends were trimmed by 4 bases and 8 bases, with 20 bases remaining between them. The CDR3 DNA reads TGTGCCAGCAGCCGAGATGTGGCTAGAGGGAGTGGGGAGCTGTTTTTT. Translating it yields CASSRDVARGSGELFF.

V and J are TRBV5-4 and TRBJ2-7; D is perhaps TRBD1 (5 bases). The CDR3 has 16 residues. In germline, CDR1 is SGHNT, CDR2 YYREEE (reference sequence). V was cut by 0 bases and J by 1 base, with 14 bases left in between. Here the CDR3 reads CASSLEVTVLSYEQYF. CDR3 DNA sequence: TGTGCCAGCAGCTTGGAAGTGACAGTTTTATCCTACGAGCAGTACTTC.

As for this clonotype: A read error may be the cause here, since a much bigger clone is one base away. The chain combines TRBV11-2 with TRBJ1-5; no reliable D call. V gave up 5 bases and J gave up 4 bases, with 6 bases separating them. Germline-derived CDR1 and CDR2 are SGHAT and FQNNGV. There are 12 residues in the CDR3. CDR3 sequence (DNA): TGTGCCAGCAGCGTGTGGAATCAGCCCCAGCATTTT. The encoded protein is CASSVWNQPQHF.

This clonotype was detected a few times. This chain joins TRBV6-5 and TRBJ1-2; D gene unclear. V lost 2 bases, J lost 4 bases, and 11 bases lay in between. This CDR3 has 14 residues. Germline CDR1 and CDR2: MNHEY and SVGAGI. The CDR3 loop reads CASSYRGGTYGYTF. CDR3 DNA sequence: TGTGCCAGCAGTTACCGTGGAGGAACCTATGGCTACACCTTC.

About this clonotype: The junction shows a germline mismatch at one end, possibly a read error. The rearrangement uses TRBV11-2 and TRBJ2-1; TRBD1 is a possible D gene (6 bases). Per germline, CDR1 SGHAT and CDR2 FQNNGV. CDR3 size: 13 residues. The CDR3 DNA follows: TGTGCCAGCAGCAGGACAGCAAACAATGAACAGTTCTTC. Translating gives CASSRTANNEQFF.

As for this clonotype: This may be a read error: a much more frequent sequence differs by one nucleotide. V gene TRBV29-1 combines with J gene TRBJ2-1, with D possibly being TRBD1 (6 bases). The CDR3 totals 12 residues. Germline-derived CDR1 and CDR2 are SQVTM and ANQGSEA. CDR3 DNA sequence: TGCAGCGCTGATGGCCAGGGGAATGAGCAGTCCTTC. Translation: CSADGQGNEQSF.

This clonotype was observed a single time. Sequence at one end of the junction differs from germline and may be a read error. This chain joins TRBV5-1 and TRBJ2-6, with 11 bases matching TRBD1. The CDR3 has 16 residues. Germline CDR1 SGHRS, CDR2 YFSETQ. The CDR3, as DNA: TGCGCCAGCAACTTGGGACAGGGGGCTGGGGCCAACGTCCTGACTTTC. Translation: CASNLGQGAGANVLTF.

Of note for this clonotype: It is likely a read error, because the conserved phenylalanine at the end of the CDR3 is missing. This chain links TRBV28 with TRBJ2-6, with a possible D match to TRBD1 (5 bases). The CDR3 has 14 amino acids. Germline V gene sequence: CDR1 MDHEN, CDR2 SYDVKM. CDR3 DNA sequence: TGTGCCAGCATTGGCAGGCCTGGGGCCAACATCCTGACTTTA. Its protein product is CASIGRPGANILTL.

This clonotype appeared many times. The J gene is TRBJ2-1, the V gene TRBV28, with D unresolved. Trimming took 5 bases from V and 7 from J, leaving 21 bases between them. Germline CDR1 MDHEN, CDR2 SYDVKM. This CDR3 has 16 amino acids. CDR3 region: CASSPPRTGRLNEQFF. CDR3 DNA: TGTGCCAGCAGTCCCCCCCGGACGGGTCGGTTAAATGAGCAGTTCTTC.

This clonotype was seen many times. The chain combines TRBV11-2 with TRBJ2-5; 9 bases fit TRBD1. Germline CDR1 reads SGHAT; CDR2 reads FQNNGV. With V trimmed by 5 bases and J by 5 bases, 3 bases remained unmatched. The CDR3 covers 13 residues. CDR3 protein: CASSRDRGETQYF. The CDR3 DNA sequence: TGTGCCAGCAGCCGCGACAGGGGGGAGACCCAGTACTTC. The whole variable domain, remainder taken from reference TRBV11-2 and TRBJ2-5, is EAGVAQSPRYKIIEKRQSVAFWCNPISGHATLYWYQQILGQGPKLLIQFQNNGVVDDSQLPKDRFSAERLKGVDSTLKIQPAKLEDSAVYLCASSRDRGETQYFGPGTRLLVL.

This clonotype has only one observation. The conserved phenylalanine or tryptophan normally closing the CDR3 is absent here, so this likely arose from a read error. The V call is TRBV11-2, the J call TRBJ2-2; D remains unclear. This CDR3 comprises 13 residues. The germline V gene has CDR1 SGHAT and CDR2 FQNNGV. CDR3 protein: CASSGWSAGELFS. The CDR3 nucleotides are TGTGCCAGCAGCGGGTGGTCAGCCGGTGAGCTGTTTTCT.

The V and J genes are TRBV29-1 and TRBJ2-5; TRBD2 might be the D (6 bases). Germline V gives CDR1 SQVTM, CDR2 ANQGSEA. V was trimmed by 3 bases and J by 5 bases, leaving 13 bases between them. The CDR3 sequence is 13 residues long. DNA of the CDR3: TGCAGCGTTGAGGGACTTAACGTTGAGACCCAGTACTTC. Translation gives CSVEGLNVETQYF.

V is TRBV4-1 and J is TRBJ2-3, with D possibly matching TRBD2 (5 bases). The CDR3 totals 16 residues. Trimming stripped 2 bases from V and 0 bases from J, with 12 bases between. The germline gives CDR1 MGHRA, CDR2 YSYEKL. The CDR3 spells CASSQKGATSTDTQYF. The CDR3 DNA reads as TGCGCCAGCAGCCAAAAGGGAGCAACTAGCACAGATACGCAGTATTTT.

A few counts support this clonotype. The J gene is TRBJ2-4, the V gene TRBV6-5; unclear D gene. The CDR3 is made up of 16 amino acids. Trimming pared 2 bases from V and 0 bases from J, leaving 11 bases between. Germline V gives CDR1 MNHEY, CDR2 SVGAGI. CDR3 sequence: CASSYARSLAKNIQYF. CDR3 nucleotide sequence: TGTGCCAGCAGTTACGCCAGATCCCTAGCCAAAAACATTCAGTACTTC.

This clonotype was seen a single time. A much more abundant neighbour one base away suggests this may be a read error. The chain has TRBV6-2 or TRBV6-3 and TRBJ1-2; TRBD1 might be the D (6 bases). The CDR3 covers 15 residues. Germline assignment: CDR1 MNHEY and CDR2 SVGEGT. The CDR3 is CASSRSGHNTYDYTF. DNA of the CDR3: TGTGCCAGCAGTCGTTCGGGACACAACACCTATGACTACACCTTC.

The chain recombines TRBV6-2 or TRBV6-3 with TRBJ2-7; weak D call: TRBD1 (6 bases). Germline CDR1 and CDR2: MNHEY and SVGEGT. The CDR3 extends over 15 amino acids. Trimming removed 10 bases from V and 0 bases from J, with 19 bases in between. The CDR3 loop is CAIRPTGIGSYEQYF. CDR3 DNA sequence: TGTGCCATCAGACCTACAGGGATCGGCTCCTACGAGCAGTACTTC.

The CDR3 protein is CASSRDHLGTEAFF. CDR3 nucleotide sequence: TGCGCCAGCAGCCGAGACCACCTGGGCACTGAAGCTTTCTTT. The rearrangement uses TRBV4-1 and TRBJ1-1, with D unclear. Germline CDR1 and CDR2: MGHRA and YSYEKL. The CDR3 covers 14 residues. V lost 4 bases, J lost 4 bases, and 13 bases lay in between.

The chain combines TRBV28 with TRBJ2-7; 9 bases agree with TRBD1. V was clipped by 2 bases and J by 1 base; unmatched bases: 3. The germline V gene encodes CDR1 MDHEN and CDR2 SYDVKM. The CDR3 contains 15 residues. The CDR3 DNA is TGTGCCAGCAGTTTACCGGGACAGGGATCCTACGAGCAGTACTTC. Its translation: CASSLPGQGSYEQYF.

CDR3 nucleotide sequence: TGCAGCGCATACCCCGGGACAGGGGAATCCGGGGAGCTGTTTTTT. It specifies CSAYPGTGESGELFF. The V gene is TRBV29-1, the J gene TRBJ2-2, with 10 nucleotides matching TRBD1. The germline V gene has CDR1 SQVTM and CDR2 ANQGSEA. The CDR3 spans 15 residues. The J segment lost 6 bases and the V segment lost 7 bases, leaving 11 bases of the junction unmatched.

As for this clonotype: Germline and junction disagree at one end, which may indicate a read error. This chain connects TRBV11-2 to TRBJ1-2; D is perhaps TRBD1 (6 bases). The CDR3 covers 14 residues. Germline-derived CDR1 and CDR2 are SGHAT and FQNNGV. The CDR3 sequence: CVSRRDGTPYGYTF. The CDR3 region has the DNA TGTGTCAGCAGACGGGACGGGACACCCTATGGCTACACCTTC. Based on the CDR3 plus reference TRBV11-2 and TRBJ1-2, the full variable domain is EAGVAQSPRYKIIEKRQSVAFWCNPISGHATLYWYQQILGQGPKLLIQFQNNGVVDDSQLPKDRFSAERLKGVDSTLKIQPAKLEDSAVYLCVSRRDGTPYGYTFGSGTRLTVV.

V is TRBV10-2 and J is TRBJ2-3; D assignment may be TRBD1 or TRBD2 (5 bases each). The CDR3 is 14 amino acids. Germline assignment: CDR1 WSHSY and CDR2 SAAADI. With 3 bases removed from V and 5 bases from J, the gap between germline ends came to 12 bases. The CDR3 nucleotides read TGCGCCAGCAGTGACCAGGGAGTGGAAGATACGCAGTATTTT. Amino acids: CASSDQGVEDTQYF.

With respect to this clonotype: One junction end disagrees with the germline gene, perhaps due to a read error. The gene calls are TRBV7-9 and TRBJ1-5, with D maybe TRBD1 (5 bases). Germline lookup yields CDR1 SEHNR and CDR2 FQNEAQ (reference sequence). The CDR3 sequence is 12 residues long. The CDR3: CDSSLGPQPQHF. CDR3 in DNA: TGTGACAGCAGCCTGGGGCCTCAGCCCCAGCATTTT.

Note on this clonotype: Possible read error: a much larger clone is one base away. The V and J genes are TRBV4-1 and TRBJ2-3; 7 bases agree with TRBD2. Germline assignment: CDR1 MGHRA and CDR2 YSYEKL. The CDR3 length is 17 residues. The CDR3 loop reads CASSQDYASGDTDRQYF. The CDR3 nucleotides are TGCGCCAGCAGCCAAGATTATGCTAGCGGAGACACAGATAGGCAGTATTTT.

The genes are TRBV4-1 and TRBJ2-3; D is unclear. The germline gives CDR1 MGHRA, CDR2 YSYEKL. The CDR3 sequence is 12 residues long. In DNA, the CDR3 is TGCGTCAGGAGCTTTTCTCCAGATACGCAGTATTTT. This gives the protein CVRSFSPDTQYF.

This rearrangement joins TRBV12-3 or TRBV12-4 to TRBJ2-1; D possibly matches TRBD1 or TRBD2 (5 bases each). The CDR3 totals 15 residues. The V and J ends lost 4 bases and 3 bases respectively, with 13 bases between them. The DNA for the CDR3 is TGTGCCAGCAGTTCCGGGACGTCGATCTACAATGAGCAGTTCTTC. It encodes CASSSGTSIYNEQFF.

Worth noting for this clonotype: At one boundary the junction diverges from the germline segment, which might be a read error. V and J are TRBV4-2 and TRBJ1-2, with 7 bases matching TRBD1. Germline-derived CDR1 and CDR2 are LGHNA and YNFKEQ. There are 16 residues in the CDR3. This chain's CDR3 is CASNQETATGVGGYTF. The CDR3 DNA reads as TGTGCCAGCAACCAAGAAACCGCAACAGGGGTAGGCGGCTACACCTTC.